These 15 T cell receptor beta chains were all obtained from the same sample, sequenced in a study of tumor-infiltrating lymphocytes in oesophageal squamous cell carcinoma. TCRdb processed the PCR reads anew with MiXCR; each CDR3 protein has one entry. Here the sample spans 15,000 or so distinct CDR3 sequences, roughly 50% being singletons. What was sequenced was esophageal tumor tissue. All receptors come from a female donor with esophageal squamous cell carcinoma.

This clonotype turned up a few times. The rearrangement uses TRBV7-8 and TRBJ1-4; D is undetermined. V lost 1 base and J lost 8, with 11 bases in between. The germline V gene has CDR1 SGHVS and CDR2 FQNEAQ. The CDR3 is 14 amino acids. CDR3 amino acids: CASSLGAGLEKLFF. DNA for the CDR3: TGTGCCAGCAGCTTAGGGGCGGGGTTGGAAAAACTGTTTTTT.

The rearrangement links TRBV7-8 to TRBJ2-1, with 11 nucleotides matching TRBD1. The CDR3 covers 16 residues. J gave up 3 bases and V 4 bases, and 5 bases lay outside the gene matches. The V gene's germline CDR1 is SGHVS and CDR2 FQNEAQ. Written as DNA, the CDR3 is TGTGCCAGCAGCTCCCGGGACAGGGGGGACTACAATGAGCAGTTCTTC. This gives the protein CASSSRDRGDYNEQFF.

This clonotype was recorded many times. The rearrangement joins TRBV27 to TRBJ2-1, with D tentatively TRBD1 or TRBD2 (6 bases each). The CDR3 sequence is 14 residues long. Germline assignment: CDR1 MNHEY and CDR2 SMNVEV (reference sequence). Trimming stripped 2 bases from V and 9 bases from J, with 14 bases between. CDR3 in amino acids: CASSLGGGSFEQFF. In DNA form, the CDR3 reads TGTGCCAGCAGTTTAGGAGGGGGGTCTTTTGAGCAGTTCTTC.

J is TRBJ2-1 and V is TRBV7-2, with TRBD2 identical over 7 bases. V lost 5 bases, J lost 6 bases, and 13 bases stayed unmatched. This CDR3 is built from 16 residues. Germline CDR1 is SGHTA and CDR2 is FQGNSA. CDR3 bases: TGTGCCAGCAGCATAAGTGGCGGGAGAGCCCTCAATGAGCAGTTCTTC. Translating it yields CASSISGGRALNEQFF.

The chain carries TRBV12-3 or TRBV12-4 and TRBJ2-1; D is unresolved. The J call is in doubt because the DNA end fits TRBJ2-7 better. The CDR3 is made up of 14 amino acids. CDR3 region: CASSFLVVRNEQYF. Here the CDR3 DNA reads TGTGCCAGCAGTTTCCTAGTGGTGCGGAACGAGCAGTACTTC.

This clonotype was detected a few times. One end of the junction is discordant with germline, which a read error may explain. The chain combines TRBV7-6 with TRBJ2-7; D perhaps matches TRBD2 (5 bases). The last part of the DNA fits TRBJ2-5 better; the J call may be wrong. The germline gives CDR1 SGHVS, CDR2 FNYEAQ. CDR3 length: 13 residues. The CDR3 DNA reads as TGTGCTAGCAGCTTAACCCGAGGGGAGACCCAGTACTTC. This encodes CASSLTRGETQYF.

This clonotype has more than one count but fewer than ten. This chain joins TRBV7-2 and TRBJ2-6, with D hard to call. V gave up 5 bases and J gave up 3 bases, with 5 bases separating them. Germline CDR1 reads SGHTA; CDR2 reads FQGNSA. This CDR3 spans 13 amino acids. The CDR3 sequence: CASSPIGANVLTF. CDR3 DNA: TGTGCCAGCAGCCCAATTGGGGCCAACGTCCTGACTTTC.

The chain combines TRBV7-2 with TRBJ2-1, with D possibly TRBD2 on 5 matching bases. The better agreement between TRBJ2-7 and the DNA end casts doubt on the J call. Germline V gives CDR1 SGHTA, CDR2 FQGNSA. The CDR3 covers 15 residues. The CDR3 region has the DNA TGTGCCAGCAGTATCGCGTACGGGAAGTTTAACGAGCAGTACTTC. Its protein is CASSIAYGKFNEQYF.

Ten or more counts support this clonotype. The V gene is TRBV20-1, the J gene TRBJ2-7, with no clear D. The J call is uncertain, as TRBJ2-1 better fits the DNA end. Germline values: CDR1 DFQATT, CDR2 SNEGSKA (reference sequence). The CDR3 has 12 amino acids. This chain's CDR3 is CSARVRVHEQFF. CDR3 nucleotides: TGCAGTGCTAGAGTAAGGGTTCATGAGCAGTTCTTC.

This clonotype was seen many times. The chain joins TRBV5-1 to TRBJ2-1; 7 nucleotides align to TRBD1. The CDR3 spans 16 residues. Per the germline V gene, CDR1 is SGHRS and CDR2 is YFSETQ. The ends lost 0 bases at V and 0 bases at J; junction bases unmatched: 3. CDR3 nucleotide sequence: TGCGCCAGCAGCTTGGCAGGACAGGCCTCCTACAATGAGCAGTTCTTC. Translated: CASSLAGQASYNEQFF.

The V and J genes are TRBV6-1 and TRBJ1-2; TRBD1 aligns across 10 bases. CDR3 size: 14 residues. CDR1 MNHNS and CDR2 SASEGT come from the germline V gene. Trimming took 3 bases from V and 5 from J; bases not matched to a gene: 3. CDR3: CASSDDRGRYGYTF. The DNA for the CDR3 is TGTGCCAGCAGTGACGACAGGGGGCGTTATGGCTACACCTTC.

In nucleotides, the CDR3 is TGTGCCAGCAGCCGTTCGGGGCAAGAGACCCAGTACTTC. Protein: CASSRSGQETQYF. The chain combines TRBV12-3 or TRBV12-4 with TRBJ2-4, with D possibly being TRBD2 (5 bases). The closer fit of TRBJ2-5 to the DNA end suggests the J call may be wrong. CDR3 length equals 13 residues.

For this clonotype: No conserved phenylalanine or tryptophan ends this CDR3, so it is likely a read error. The DNA is omitted, as the CDR3 cannot be located on it reliably, and the CDR3 follows TCRdb's listing. The chain combines TRBV6-1 with TRBJ2-7; the D call in the table, TRBD1, was not verified against the DNA. Germline V gives CDR1 MNHNS, CDR2 SASEGT. The CDR3 adds up to 16 amino acids, both ends counted. CDR3 residues: CASSAGTGGRGYTFGS.

This chain uses TRBV7-2 with TRBJ2-2; D perhaps matches TRBD1 (5 bases). Germline V gene data show CDR1 as SGHTA and CDR2 as FQGNSA. The ends were cut back, 7 bases at V and 4 bases at J, with 13 bases in the middle. The CDR3 is 14 residues long. The CDR3 DNA sequence: TGTGCCAGCATCAGGGCGGCCAGCACCGGGGAGCTGTTTTTT. This codes for CASIRAASTGELFF.

Many counts were recorded for this clonotype. J is TRBJ2-3 and V is TRBV5-4, with 12 bases aligning to TRBD2. The CDR3 contains 16 residues. Germline V gene data show CDR1 as SGHNT and CDR2 as YYREEE (reference sequence). V shed 2 bases and J 2 bases; nucleotides not matched to a gene: 3. DNA for the CDR3: TGTGCCAGCAGCTTTAGACTAGCGGGGGCCACAGATACGCAGTATTTT. This sequence encodes CASSFRLAGATDTQYF.